A single sample is the source of the 8 T cell receptor beta chains below, sequenced in a study of cytomegalovirus exposure and HLA in healthy donors. Both 60 Vbeta primers and 13 Jbeta primers went into the PCR. Using immunoSEQ multiplex PCR, the repertoire was profiled, and TCRdb retains in-frame clones only, with some absent. The sample yields 60,000 to 70,000 clones, 70% to 85% seen once. Input material: PBMCs. The receptor set was obtained from a woman aged 25 to 39 in good health and CMV-seronegative.

The chain uses TRBV4-3 and TRBJ2-2; D not certain. Germline values: CDR1 LGHNA, CDR2 YSLEER. V was pared by 6 bases and J by 5 bases, with 10 bases between. CDR3 length: 13 residues. The CDR3 here is CASSSGSTGELFF. In nucleotides, the CDR3 is TGCGCCAGCAGTTCGGGTTCTACCGGGGAGCTGTTTTTT.

This clone showed up just once. This chain connects TRBV4-3 to TRBJ2-3; 7 positions agree with TRBD2. The V gene end was trimmed by 4 bases and the J gene end by 5 bases; junction bases not matched to a gene: 9. Per germline, CDR1 LGHNA and CDR2 YSLEER. CDR3 length equals 15 residues. CDR3 sequence: CASSPRREGIDTQYF. As DNA, the CDR3 is TGCGCCAGCAGCCCGAGGAGGGAGGGTATAGATACGCAGTATTTT.

This chain uses TRBV7-9 with TRBJ1-2; D remains ambiguous. V was pared by 5 bases and J by 2 bases, with 9 bases between. This CDR3 spans 13 amino acids. CDR1 SEHNR and CDR2 FQNEAQ come from the germline V gene (reference sequence). The CDR3, as DNA: TGTGCCAGCAGCCCCACTCAAAACTATGGCTACACCTTC. Translation gives CASSPTQNYGYTF.

This clone has more than one count but fewer than ten. This chain joins TRBV30 and TRBJ2-1; D uncertain. The germline V gene encodes CDR1 GTSNPN and CDR2 SVGIG (reference sequence). Deletions cut 1 base from V and 4 bases from J, with 8 bases between. The CDR3 is 13 amino acids. The CDR3 loop reads CAWSAGPYNEQFF. CDR3 DNA sequence: TGTGCCTGGAGTGCTGGCCCGTACAATGAGCAGTTCTTC.

The chain has TRBV7-9 and TRBJ2-3; 11 positions agree with TRBD2. The V segment lost 5 bases and the J segment 5 bases; nucleotides outside the gene matches: 9. The CDR3 runs 16 residues. Per germline, CDR1 SEHNR and CDR2 FQNEAQ (reference sequence). The CDR3 spells CASSPLVAGGLDTQYF. CDR3 sequence (DNA): TGTGCCAGCAGCCCCCTGGTAGCGGGGGGGCTAGATACGCAGTATTTT.

The table lists this clone with a few counts. The rearrangement uses TRBV28 and TRBJ1-3, with D perhaps TRBD1 (5 bases). V lost 6 bases, J lost 0 bases, and 12 bases lay in between. The germline CDR1 and CDR2 sequences are MDHEN and SYDVKM. The CDR3 contains 15 residues. Here the CDR3 DNA reads TGTGCCAGCAGGGGGCGGGGAGGCTCTGGAAACACCATATATTTT. Protein product: CASRGRGGSGNTIYF.

This chain links TRBV4-3 with TRBJ2-5; TRBD1 is a possible D gene (5 bases). The CDR3 totals 13 residues. The V end lost 0 bases, the J end lost 5 bases, and 7 bases lay between the germline ends. CDR1 is LGHNA and CDR2 is YSLEER in the germline V gene. The CDR3 sequence is CASSQDAGETQYF. In DNA form, the CDR3 reads TGCGCCAGCAGCCAAGACGCAGGGGAGACCCAGTACTTC.

V and J are TRBV6-6 and TRBJ1-2, with D maybe TRBD1 (5 bases). This CDR3 region has 14 residues. Germline assignment: CDR1 MNHNY and CDR2 SVGAGI (reference sequence). V lost 2 bases, J lost 8 bases, and 15 bases lay in between. The CDR3 sequence is CASSYVKQSGGYTF. The CDR3 bases are TGTGCCAGCAGTTACGTAAAACAGTCAGGGGGCTACACCTTC.